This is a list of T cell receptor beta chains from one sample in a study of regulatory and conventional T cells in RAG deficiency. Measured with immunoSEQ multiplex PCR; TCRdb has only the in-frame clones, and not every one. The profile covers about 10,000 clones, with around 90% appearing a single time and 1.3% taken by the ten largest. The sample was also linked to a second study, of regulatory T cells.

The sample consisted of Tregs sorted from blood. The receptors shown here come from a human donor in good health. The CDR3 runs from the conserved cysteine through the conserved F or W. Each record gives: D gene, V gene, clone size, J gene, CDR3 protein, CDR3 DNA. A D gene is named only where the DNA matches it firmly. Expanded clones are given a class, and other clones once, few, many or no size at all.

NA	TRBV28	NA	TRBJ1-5	CASSFVSNQPQHF	TGTGCCAGCAGTTTCGTTAGCAATCAGCCCCAGCATTTT
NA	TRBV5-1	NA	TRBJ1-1	CASSLVVPHTEAFF	TGCGCCAGCAGCTTGGTGGTACCGCACACTGAAGCTTTCTTT
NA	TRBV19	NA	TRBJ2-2	CASSGTTNTGELFF	TGTGCCAGTAGTGGGACAACGAACACCGGGGAGCTGTTTTTT
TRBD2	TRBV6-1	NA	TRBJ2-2	CASSWTSGTRELFF	TGTGCCAGTAGCTGGACTAGCGGTACCCGGGAGCTGTTTTTT
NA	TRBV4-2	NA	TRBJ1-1	CASSPKGWQTLNTEAFF	TGTGCCAGCAGCCCCAAGGGGTGGCAGACCTTGAACACTGAAGCTTTCTTT
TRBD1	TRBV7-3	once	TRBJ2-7	CASSTAGTGVYEQYF	TGTGCCAGCAGCACTGCCGGGACAGGGGTCTACGAGCAGTACTTC
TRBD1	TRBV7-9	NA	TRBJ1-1	CASSLRQGIPEAFF	TGTGCCAGCAGCTTACGACAGGGGATTCCTGAAGCTTTCTTT
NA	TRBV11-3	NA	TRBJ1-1	CASSLEQGVTEAFF	TGTGCCAGCAGCTTAGAACAGGGAGTCACTGAAGCTTTCTTT
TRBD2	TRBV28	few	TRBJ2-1	CASSVRGGEQFF	TGTGCCAGCAGTGTTCGGGGGGGTGAGCAGTTCTTC
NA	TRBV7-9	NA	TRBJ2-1	CASSLRGAQTGFF	TGTGCCAGCAGCTTACGTGGGGCCCAGACGGGGTTCTTC
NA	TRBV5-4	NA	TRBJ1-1	CASSLAGGAGTEAFF	TGTGCCAGCAGCTTGGCTGGCGGTGCGGGGACTGAAGCTTTCTTT
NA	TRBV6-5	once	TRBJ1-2	CASGEGGLYGYTF	TGTGCCAGCGGAGAAGGGGGGCTCTATGGCTACACCTTC
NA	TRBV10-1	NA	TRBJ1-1	CASSDGSGYTEAFF	TGCGCCAGCAGTGATGGGAGCGGTTACACTGAAGCTTTCTTT
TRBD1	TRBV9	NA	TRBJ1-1	CASSVGVTGGTEAFF	TGTGCCAGCAGCGTAGGGGTAACAGGGGGCACTGAAGCTTTCTTT
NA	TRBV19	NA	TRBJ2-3	CASSRSRMGISTDTQYF	TGTGCCAGTAGTAGGAGCCGGATGGGGATAAGCACAGATACGCAGTATTTT
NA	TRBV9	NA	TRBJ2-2	CASSDHRGRGLDTGELFF	TGTGCCAGCAGCGACCACCGGGGTAGAGGTCTTGACACCGGGGAGCTGTTTTTT
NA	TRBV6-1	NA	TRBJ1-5	CASKGDQPQHF	TGTGCCAGCAAAGGGGATCAGCCCCAGCATTTT
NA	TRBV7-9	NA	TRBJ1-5	CASSPEGFQPQHF	TGTGCCAGCAGCCCAGAAGGGTTTCAGCCCCAGCATTTT
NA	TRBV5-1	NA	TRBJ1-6	CASSVNGGRNSPLHF	TGCGCCAGCAGCGTTAACGGGGGCCGAAATTCACCCCTCCACTTT
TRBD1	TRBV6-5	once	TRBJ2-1	CASSRTGDNEQFF	TGTGCCAGCAGTCGGACAGGGGACAATGAGCAGTTCTTC
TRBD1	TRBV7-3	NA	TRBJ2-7	CASSTTGTGVYEQYF	TGTGCCAGCAGCACTACTGGGACAGGGGTCTACGAGCAGTACTTC
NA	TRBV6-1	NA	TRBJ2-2	CASSELGHTGELFF	TGTGCCAGCAGTGAATTAGGGCATACCGGGGAGCTGTTTTTT
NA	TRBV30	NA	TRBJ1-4	CAWNTGWEKLFF	TGTGCCTGGAACACAGGTTGGGAAAAACTGTTTTTT
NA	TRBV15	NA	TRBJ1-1	CATSIAGTPNTEAFF	TGTGCCACCAGCATCGCCGGGACCCCGAACACTGAAGCTTTCTTT
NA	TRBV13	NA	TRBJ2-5	CASSLQGLGETQYF	TGTGCCAGCAGCTTACAGGGCCTTGGGGAGACCCAGTACTTC
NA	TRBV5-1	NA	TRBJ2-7	CASSLDETRNEQYF	TGCGCCAGCAGCTTGGACGAGACAAGAAACGAGCAGTACTTC
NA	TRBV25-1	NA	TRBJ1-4	CASSSTGLAVGKLFF	TGTGCCAGCAGTAGCACTGGCCTCGCGGTTGGAAAACTGTTTTTT
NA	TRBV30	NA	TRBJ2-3	CAWSVGGPQYF	TGTGCCTGGAGTGTAGGGGGGCCGCAGTATTTT
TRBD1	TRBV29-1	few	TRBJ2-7	CSVASGTGYEQYF	TGCAGCGTCGCCTCCGGGACAGGATACGAGCAGTACTTC